Shown below are 7 T cell receptor beta chains from a single sample sequenced in a study of chemoradiotherapy in HPV16-positive cancers. Profiling relied on immunoSEQ multiplex PCR, and the TCRdb table lists in-frame clones only, not all of them. Altogether 40,000 to 60,000 clones are present, more than 75% being singletons, with the ten largest covering around 3.5%. Source: blood, taken from a patient who underwent chemoradiotherapy. These receptors were taken from a human donor with HPV-associated anogenital cancer.

The CDR3: CASTQGGRDTQYF. Here the CDR3 DNA reads TGTGCCAGCACCCAGGGGGGAAGAGATACGCAGTATTTT. The rearrangement uses TRBV7-2 and TRBJ2-3, with D tentatively TRBD1 (7 bases). The germline V and J ends were trimmed by 7 bases and 5 bases, with 13 bases remaining between them. CDR1 is SGHTA and CDR2 is FQGNSA in the germline V gene. This CDR3 is built from 13 residues.

This clone was recorded only once. The chain joins TRBV6-1 to TRBJ1-2; no clear D gene. CDR3 length: 12 residues. From germline, CDR1 is MNHNS and CDR2 SASEGT. V gave up 6 bases and J gave up 0 bases, with 5 bases separating them. As DNA, the CDR3 is TGTGCCAGCAGGCCCGCTAACTATGGCTACACCTTC. Translated: CASRPANYGYTF.

V gene TRBV11-2 combines with J gene TRBJ2-7; TRBD1 aligns across 7 bases. The J segment lost 5 bases and the V segment lost 5 bases, leaving 12 bases of the junction unmatched. CDR3 length equals 15 residues. The V gene's germline CDR1 is SGHAT and CDR2 FQNNGV. CDR3 DNA sequence: TGTGCCAGCAGCCTTAGACAGGGATGGTCCAACGAGCAGTACTTC. Encoded protein: CASSLRQGWSNEQYF. Looking up the rest from reference TRBV11-2 and TRBJ2-7 gives the full variable domain: EAGVAQSPRYKIIEKRQSVAFWCNPISGHATLYWYQQILGQGPKLLIQFQNNGVVDDSQLPKDRFSAERLKGVDSTLKIQPAKLEDSAVYLCASSLRQGWSNEQYFGPGTRLTVT.

This rearrangement joins TRBV30 to TRBJ2-7; 12 nucleotides agree with TRBD2. CDR1 and CDR2 from the germline V gene are GTSNPN and SVGIG (reference sequence). The CDR3 sequence is 15 residues long. V lost 2 bases, J lost 3 bases, and 5 bases stayed unmatched. CDR3 DNA sequence: TGTGCCTGGAGTCCCCGACTAGCGGGGGTCTACGAGCAGTACTTC. Its translation is CAWSPRLAGVYEQYF.

The chain links TRBV9 to TRBJ1-4; possibly TRBD1 for D (6 bases). The CDR3 covers 15 residues. V was trimmed by 4 bases and J by 8 bases, leaving 18 bases between them. Germline V CDR1 and CDR2: SGDLS, YYNGEE. The CDR3 nucleotides read TGTGCCAGCAGCCTAAGGTGGGGGGCTGGCGAAAAACTGTTTTTT. As protein: CASSLRWGAGEKLFF.

This clone was seen just once. The V gene is TRBV19, the J gene TRBJ2-1; 10 bases agree with TRBD2. The junction had 9 bases not matched to a gene; V was cut back by 7 bases and J by 6 bases. CDR1 LNHDA and CDR2 SQIVND come from the germline V gene (reference sequence). This CDR3 spans 15 amino acids. The CDR3 DNA reads as TGTGCCAGTAAGAGCGGGAGGGTTCTTGGCAATGAGCAGTTCTTC. This gives the protein CASKSGRVLGNEQFF.

The J gene is TRBJ1-3, the V gene TRBV10-1; D not resolved. The CDR3 runs to 22 residues. Germline V gives CDR1 WNHNN, CDR2 SYGVQD (reference sequence). Trimming took off 9 bases at V and 3 bases at J, with 39 bases between the two ends. In nucleotides, the CDR3 is TGCGCCAGGGTTAGACCACGTCGGAGGGCAGGAAGTCATAGTCCGGTTGGAAACACCATATATTTT. This encodes CARVRPRRRAGSHSPVGNTIYF.